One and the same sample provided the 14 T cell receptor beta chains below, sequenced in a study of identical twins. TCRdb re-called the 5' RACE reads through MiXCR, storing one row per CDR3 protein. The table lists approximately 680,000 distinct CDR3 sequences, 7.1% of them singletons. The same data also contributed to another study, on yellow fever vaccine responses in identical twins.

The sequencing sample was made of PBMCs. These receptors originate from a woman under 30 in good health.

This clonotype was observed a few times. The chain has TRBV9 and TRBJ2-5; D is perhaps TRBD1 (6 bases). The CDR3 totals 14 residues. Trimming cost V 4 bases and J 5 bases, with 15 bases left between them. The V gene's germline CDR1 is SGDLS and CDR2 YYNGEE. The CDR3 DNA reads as TGTGCCAGCAGCTCCTCGAGGGGGTGGGAGACCCAGTACTTC. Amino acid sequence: CASSSSRGWETQYF.

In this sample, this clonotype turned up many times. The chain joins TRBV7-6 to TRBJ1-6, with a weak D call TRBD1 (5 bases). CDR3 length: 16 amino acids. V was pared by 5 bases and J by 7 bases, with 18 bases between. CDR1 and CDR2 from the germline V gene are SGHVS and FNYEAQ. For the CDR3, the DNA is TGTGCCAGCAGCCTTCAGGGTATTGACAAGAATTCACCCCTCCACTTT. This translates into CASSLQGIDKNSPLHF.

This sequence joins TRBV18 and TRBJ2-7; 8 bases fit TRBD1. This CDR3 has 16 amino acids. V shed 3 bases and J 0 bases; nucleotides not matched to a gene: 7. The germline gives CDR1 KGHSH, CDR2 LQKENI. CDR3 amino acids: CASSPTGTGSSYEQYF. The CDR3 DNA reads TGTGCCAGCTCACCTACCGGGACAGGAAGCTCCTACGAGCAGTACTTC.

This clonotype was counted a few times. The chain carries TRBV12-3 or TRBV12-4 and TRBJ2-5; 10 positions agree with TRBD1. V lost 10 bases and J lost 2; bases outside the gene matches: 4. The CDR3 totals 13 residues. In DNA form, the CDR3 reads TGTGCCACCAAGGGACAGGGGCAAGAGACCCAGTACTTC. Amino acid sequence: CATKGQGQETQYF.

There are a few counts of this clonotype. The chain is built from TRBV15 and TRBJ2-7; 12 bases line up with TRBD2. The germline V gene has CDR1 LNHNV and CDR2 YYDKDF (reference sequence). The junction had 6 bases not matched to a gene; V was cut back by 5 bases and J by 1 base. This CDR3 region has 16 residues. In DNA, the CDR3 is TGTGCCACCAGCCCTCTCGGACTAGCGGGGTCCTACGAGCAGTACTTC. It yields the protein CATSPLGLAGSYEQYF.

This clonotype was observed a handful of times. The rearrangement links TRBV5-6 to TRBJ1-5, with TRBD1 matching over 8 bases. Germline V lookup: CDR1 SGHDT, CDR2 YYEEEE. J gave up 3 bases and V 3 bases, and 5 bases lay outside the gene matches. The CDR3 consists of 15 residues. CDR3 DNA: TGTGCCAGCAGCTCGTCGGACAGGGACAATCAGCCCCAGCATTTT. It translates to CASSSSDRDNQPQHF.

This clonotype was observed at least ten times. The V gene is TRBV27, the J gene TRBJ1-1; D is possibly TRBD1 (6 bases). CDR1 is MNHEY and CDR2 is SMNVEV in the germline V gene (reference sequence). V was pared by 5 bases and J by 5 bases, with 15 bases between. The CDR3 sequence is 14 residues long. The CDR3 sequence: CASSPQGGGTEAFF. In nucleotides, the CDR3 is TGTGCCAGCAGTCCCCAAGGGGGAGGGACTGAAGCTTTCTTT.

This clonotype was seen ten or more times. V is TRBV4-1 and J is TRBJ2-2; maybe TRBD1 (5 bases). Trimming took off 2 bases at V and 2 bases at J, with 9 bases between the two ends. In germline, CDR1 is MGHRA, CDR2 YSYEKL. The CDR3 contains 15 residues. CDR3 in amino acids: CASSQPQGNTGELFF. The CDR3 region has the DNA TGCGCCAGCAGCCAACCTCAGGGAAACACCGGGGAGCTGTTTTTT.

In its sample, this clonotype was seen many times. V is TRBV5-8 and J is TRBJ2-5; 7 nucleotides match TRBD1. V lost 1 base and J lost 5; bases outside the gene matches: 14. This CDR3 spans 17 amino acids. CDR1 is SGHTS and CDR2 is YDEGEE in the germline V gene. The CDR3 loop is CASSLFVLRQGFETQYF. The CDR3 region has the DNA TGTGCCAGCAGCTTGTTTGTCCTAAGACAGGGTTTTGAGACCCAGTACTTC.

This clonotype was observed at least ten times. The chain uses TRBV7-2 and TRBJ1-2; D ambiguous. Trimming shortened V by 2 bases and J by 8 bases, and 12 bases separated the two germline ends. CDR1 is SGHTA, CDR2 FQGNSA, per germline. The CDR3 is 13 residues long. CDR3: CASSLNKGGGYTF. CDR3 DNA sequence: TGTGCCAGCAGCTTAAACAAGGGCGGAGGCTACACCTTC.

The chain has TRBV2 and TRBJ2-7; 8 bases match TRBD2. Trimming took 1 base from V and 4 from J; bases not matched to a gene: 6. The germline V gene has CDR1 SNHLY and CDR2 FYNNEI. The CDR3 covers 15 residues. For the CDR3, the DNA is TGTGCCAGCAGTGAAGAGGCGGGAGGTGGGTACGAGCAGTACTTC. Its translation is CASSEEAGGGYEQYF. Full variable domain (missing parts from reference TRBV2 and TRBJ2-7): EPEVTQTPSHQVTQMGQEVILRCVPISNHLYFYWYRQILGQKVEFLVSFYNNEISEKSEIFDDQFSVERPDGSNFTLKIRSTKLEDSAMYFCASSEEAGGGYEQYFGPGTRLTVT.

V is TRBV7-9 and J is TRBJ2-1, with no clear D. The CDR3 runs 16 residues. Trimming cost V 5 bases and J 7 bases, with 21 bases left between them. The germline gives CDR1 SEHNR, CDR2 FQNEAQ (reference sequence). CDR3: CASSVVVAAFANEQFF. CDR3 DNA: TGTGCCAGCAGCGTGGTTGTAGCCGCATTTGCAAATGAGCAGTTCTTC.

CDR3 amino acids: CASSPLAEFYEQYV. The DNA for the CDR3 is TGTGCCAGCTCACCACTTGCGGAATTCTACGAGCAGTACGTC. The chain recombines TRBV18 with TRBJ2-7; D unresolved. V was clipped by 1 base and J by 3 bases, with 10 bases between them. The CDR3 is made up of 14 amino acids. Germline V CDR1 and CDR2: KGHSH, LQKENI.

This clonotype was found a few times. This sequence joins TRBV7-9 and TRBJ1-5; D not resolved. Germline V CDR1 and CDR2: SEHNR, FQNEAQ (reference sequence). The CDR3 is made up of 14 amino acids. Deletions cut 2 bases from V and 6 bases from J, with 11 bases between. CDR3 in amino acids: CASSLTAGPQPQHF. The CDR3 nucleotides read TGTGCCAGCAGCTTAACGGCAGGACCTCAGCCCCAGCATTTT.